The present entry profiles one TCR beta chain with its context. Its antigen remains unidentified. The data originate from a study of blood T cells in healthy people across ages. Then a second PCR, running about 6 to 12 cycles, was carried out with a sample-barcoded 5' primer and a J-beta primer mix. TCRdb processed the 5' RACE reads anew with MiXCR; each CDR3 protein has one entry. The data show around 1,900,000 distinct CDR3 sequences, approximately 40% seen once. Whole-study results and caveats: The study could not conclusively compare naive and antigen-experienced cells, given its unsorted PBMCs.

Germline V gene sequence: CDR1 SGHAT, CDR2 FQNNGV. V was pared by 1 base and J by 6 bases, with 10 bases between. This CDR3 is built from 14 residues. Sample donors were healthy Caucasian individuals that came from Russia, aged roughly 6 to 100. The chain combines TRBV11-2 with TRBJ2-4; D is perhaps TRBD1 (5 bases). The material sequenced was blood. The clonotype comes from a human donor in good health. CDR3 residues: CASSLVGALNIQYF. The CDR3 DNA is TGTGCCAGCAGCTTAGTAGGGGCACTAAACATTCAGTACTTC. Full variable domain (remainder filled in from reference TRBV11-2 and TRBJ2-4): EAGVAQSPRYKIIEKRQSVAFWCNPISGHATLYWYQQILGQGPKLLIQFQNNGVVDDSQLPKDRFSAERLKGVDSTLKIQPAKLEDSAVYLCASSLVGALNIQYFGAGTRLSVL.